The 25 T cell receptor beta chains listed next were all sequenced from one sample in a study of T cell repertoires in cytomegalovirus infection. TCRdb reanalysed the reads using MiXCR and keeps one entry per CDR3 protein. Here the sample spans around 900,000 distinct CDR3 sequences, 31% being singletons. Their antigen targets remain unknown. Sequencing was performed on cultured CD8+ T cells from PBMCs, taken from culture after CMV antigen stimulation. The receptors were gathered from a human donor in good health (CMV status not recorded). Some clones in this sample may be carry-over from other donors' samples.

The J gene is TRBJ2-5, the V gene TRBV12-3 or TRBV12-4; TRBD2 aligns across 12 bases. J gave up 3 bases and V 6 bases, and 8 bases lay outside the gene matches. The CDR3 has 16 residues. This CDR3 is CASSDLAGGDKETQYF. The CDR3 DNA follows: TGTGCCAGCAGCGACCTAGCGGGGGGGGACAAAGAGACCCAGTACTTC.

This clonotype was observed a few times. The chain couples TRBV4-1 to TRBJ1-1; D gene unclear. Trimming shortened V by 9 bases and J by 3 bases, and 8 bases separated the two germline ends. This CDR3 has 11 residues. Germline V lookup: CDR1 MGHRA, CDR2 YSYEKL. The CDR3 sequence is CASRTYTEAFF. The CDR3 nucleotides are TGCGCCAGTCGGACGTACACTGAAGCTTTCTTT.

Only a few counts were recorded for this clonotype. CDR3 DNA sequence: TGTGCCAGCAGCCCAGCCGGGACAGGGGTATACGAGCAGTACTTC. It codes for CASSPAGTGVYEQYF. V and J are TRBV13 and TRBJ2-7, with 10 nucleotides matching TRBD1. There are 15 residues in the CDR3. Germline V lookup: CDR1 PRHDT, CDR2 FYEKMQ (reference sequence). Trimming took 5 bases from V and 4 from J; bases not matched to a gene: 8.

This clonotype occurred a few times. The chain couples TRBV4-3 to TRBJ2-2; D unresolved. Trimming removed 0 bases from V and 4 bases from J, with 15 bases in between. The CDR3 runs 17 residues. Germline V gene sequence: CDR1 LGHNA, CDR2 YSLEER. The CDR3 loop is CASSQDRNPMATGELFF. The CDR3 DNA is TGCGCCAGCAGCCAAGATCGGAACCCTATGGCCACCGGGGAGCTGTTTTTT.

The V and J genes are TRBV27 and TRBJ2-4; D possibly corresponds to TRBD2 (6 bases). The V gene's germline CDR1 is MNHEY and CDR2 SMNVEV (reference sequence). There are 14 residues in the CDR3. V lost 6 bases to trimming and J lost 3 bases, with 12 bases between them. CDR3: CASSRGSGKNIQYF. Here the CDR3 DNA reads TGTGCCAGCAGCCGGGGGTCGGGCAAAAACATTCAGTACTTC.

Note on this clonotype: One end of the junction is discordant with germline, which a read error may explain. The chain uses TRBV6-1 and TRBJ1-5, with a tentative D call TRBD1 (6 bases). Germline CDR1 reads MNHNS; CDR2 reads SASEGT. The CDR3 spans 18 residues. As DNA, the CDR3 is TGTGCCAGCAGTGAAAGGGACAAATACTATGTCAGCAATCATCCCCAGCATTTT. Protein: CASSERDKYYVSNHPQHF.

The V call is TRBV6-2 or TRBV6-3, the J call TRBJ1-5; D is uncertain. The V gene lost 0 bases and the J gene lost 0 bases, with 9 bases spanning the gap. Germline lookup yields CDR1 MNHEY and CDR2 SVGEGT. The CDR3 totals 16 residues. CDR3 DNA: TGTGCCAGCAGTTACTCGGCGGAAGATAGCAATCAGCCCCAGCATTTT. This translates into CASSYSAEDSNQPQHF.

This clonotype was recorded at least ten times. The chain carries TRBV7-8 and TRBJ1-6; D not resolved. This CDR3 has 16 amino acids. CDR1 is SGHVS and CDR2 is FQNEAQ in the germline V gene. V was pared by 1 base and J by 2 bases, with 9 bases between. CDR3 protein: CASSLGAVTYNSPLHF. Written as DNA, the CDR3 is TGTGCCAGCAGCTTAGGGGCAGTAACCTATAATTCACCCCTCCACTTT. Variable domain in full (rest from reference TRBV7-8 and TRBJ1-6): GAGVSQSPRYKVAKRGQDVALRCDPISGHVSLFWYQQALGQGPEFLTYFQNEAQLDKSGLPSDRFFAERPEGSVSTLKIQRTQQEDSAVYLCASSLGAVTYNSPLHFGNGTRLTVT.

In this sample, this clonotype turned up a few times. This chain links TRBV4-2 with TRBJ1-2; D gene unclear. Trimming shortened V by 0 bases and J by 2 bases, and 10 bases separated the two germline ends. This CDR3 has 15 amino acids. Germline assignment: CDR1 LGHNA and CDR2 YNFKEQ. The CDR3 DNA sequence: TGTGCCAGCAGCCAAGATGGGAGGGTAAACTATGGCTACACCTTC. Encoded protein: CASSQDGRVNYGYTF.

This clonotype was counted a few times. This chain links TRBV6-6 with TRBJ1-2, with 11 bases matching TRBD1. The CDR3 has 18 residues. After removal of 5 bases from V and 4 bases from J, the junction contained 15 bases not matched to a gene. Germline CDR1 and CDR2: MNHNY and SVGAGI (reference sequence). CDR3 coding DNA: TGTGCCAGCAGTCGGACAGGGGGCGAAGTGCCCCTCCCCTATGGCTACACCTTC. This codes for CASSRTGGEVPLPYGYTF.

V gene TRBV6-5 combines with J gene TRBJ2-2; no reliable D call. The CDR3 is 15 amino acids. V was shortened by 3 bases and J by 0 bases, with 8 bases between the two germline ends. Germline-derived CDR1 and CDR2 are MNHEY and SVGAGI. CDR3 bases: TGTGCCAGCAGTTATTGGACGACGAACACCGGGGAGCTGTTTTTT. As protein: CASSYWTTNTGELFF.

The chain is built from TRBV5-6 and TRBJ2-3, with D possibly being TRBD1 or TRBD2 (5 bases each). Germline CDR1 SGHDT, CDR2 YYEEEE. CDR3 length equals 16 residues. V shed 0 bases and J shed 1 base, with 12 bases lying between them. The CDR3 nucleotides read TGTGCCAGCAGCTTGGGAGGGGCCTTTGGCACAGATACGCAGTATTTT. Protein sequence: CASSLGGAFGTDTQYF.

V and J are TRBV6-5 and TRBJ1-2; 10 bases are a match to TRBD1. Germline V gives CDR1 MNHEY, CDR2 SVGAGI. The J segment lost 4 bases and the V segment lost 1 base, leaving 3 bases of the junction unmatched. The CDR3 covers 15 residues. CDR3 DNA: TGTGCCAGCAGTTACTTGACAGGGGGCGCCTATGGCTACACCTTC. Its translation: CASSYLTGGAYGYTF.

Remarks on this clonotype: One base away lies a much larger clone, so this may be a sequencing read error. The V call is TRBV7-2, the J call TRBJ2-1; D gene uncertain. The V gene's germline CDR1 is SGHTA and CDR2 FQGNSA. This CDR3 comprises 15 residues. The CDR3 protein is CASSLIYSSNNEQFF. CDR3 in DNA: TGTGCCAGCAGCTTAATTTACAGCTCCAACAATGAGCAGTTCTTC.

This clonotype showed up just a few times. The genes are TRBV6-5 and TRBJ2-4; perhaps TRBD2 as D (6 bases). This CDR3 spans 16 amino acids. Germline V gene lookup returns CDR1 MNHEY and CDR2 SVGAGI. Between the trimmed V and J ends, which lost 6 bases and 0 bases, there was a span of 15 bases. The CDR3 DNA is TGTGCCAGCAGGCCGGGACTCTCAATAGCCAAAAACATTCAGTACTTC. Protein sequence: CASRPGLSIAKNIQYF.

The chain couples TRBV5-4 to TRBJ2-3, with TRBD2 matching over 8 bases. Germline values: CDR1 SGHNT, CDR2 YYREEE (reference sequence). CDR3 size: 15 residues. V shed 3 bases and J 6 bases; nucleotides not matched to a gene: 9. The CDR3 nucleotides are TGTGCCAGCAGCTATCAGCGGGGGACTAGGGATACGCAGTATTTT. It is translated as CASSYQRGTRDTQYF.

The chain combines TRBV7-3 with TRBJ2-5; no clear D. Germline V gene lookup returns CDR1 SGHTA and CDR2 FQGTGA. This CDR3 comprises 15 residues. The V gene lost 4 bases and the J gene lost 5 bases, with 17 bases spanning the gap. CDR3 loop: CASSSRAPDWETQYF. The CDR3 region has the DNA TGTGCCAGCAGCTCCCGGGCCCCCGATTGGGAGACCCAGTACTTC. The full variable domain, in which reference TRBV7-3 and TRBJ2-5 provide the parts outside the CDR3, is GAGVSQTPSNKVTEKGKYVELRCDPISGHTALYWYRQSLGQGPEFLIYFQGTGAADDSGLPNDRFFAVRPEGSVSTLKIQRTERGDSAVYLCASSSRAPDWETQYFGPGTRLLVL.

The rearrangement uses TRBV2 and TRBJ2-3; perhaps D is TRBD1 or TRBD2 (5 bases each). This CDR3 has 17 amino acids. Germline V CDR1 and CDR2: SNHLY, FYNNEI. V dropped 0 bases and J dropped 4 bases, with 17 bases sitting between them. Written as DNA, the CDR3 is TGTGCCAGCAGTGAAGCGCTTCAGTACTGGGGACCAGATACGCAGTATTTT. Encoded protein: CASSEALQYWGPDTQYF.

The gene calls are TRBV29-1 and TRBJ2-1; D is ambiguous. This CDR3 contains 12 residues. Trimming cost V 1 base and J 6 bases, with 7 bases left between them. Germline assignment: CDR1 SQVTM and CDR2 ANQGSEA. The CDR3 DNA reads TGCAGCGTTGAAGCAGCCTTCAATGAGCAGTTCTTC. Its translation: CSVEAAFNEQFF.

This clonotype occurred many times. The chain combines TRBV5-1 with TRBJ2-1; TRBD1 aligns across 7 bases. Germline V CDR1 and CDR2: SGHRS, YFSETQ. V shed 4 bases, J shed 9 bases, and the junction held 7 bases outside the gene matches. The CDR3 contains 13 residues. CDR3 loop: CASSLNTGAEQFF. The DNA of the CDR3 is TGCGCCAGCAGCCTGAATACAGGGGCTGAGCAGTTCTTC.

The CDR3 protein is CASSVGGGGNEKLFF. The CDR3 DNA reads TGTGCCAGCAGCGTAGGAGGTGGGGGTAATGAAAAACTGTTTTTT. The chain uses TRBV9 and TRBJ1-4, with D maybe TRBD1 (5 bases). The CDR3 spans 15 residues. CDR1 SGDLS and CDR2 YYNGEE come from the germline V gene. Trimming took off 0 bases at V and 4 bases at J, with 10 bases between the two ends.

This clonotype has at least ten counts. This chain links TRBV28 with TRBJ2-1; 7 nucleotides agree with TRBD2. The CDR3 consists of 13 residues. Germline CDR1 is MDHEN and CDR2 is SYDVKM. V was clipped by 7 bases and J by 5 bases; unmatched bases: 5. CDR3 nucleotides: TGTGCCAGCACCCCAGCGGGGCACAATGAGCAGTTCTTC. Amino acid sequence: CASTPAGHNEQFF. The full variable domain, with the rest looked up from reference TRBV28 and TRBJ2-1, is DVKVTQSSRYLVKRTGEKVFLECVQDMDHENMFWYRQDPGLGLRLIYFSYDVKMKEKGDIPEGYSVSREKKERFSLILESASTNQTSMYLCASTPAGHNEQFFGPGTRLTVL.

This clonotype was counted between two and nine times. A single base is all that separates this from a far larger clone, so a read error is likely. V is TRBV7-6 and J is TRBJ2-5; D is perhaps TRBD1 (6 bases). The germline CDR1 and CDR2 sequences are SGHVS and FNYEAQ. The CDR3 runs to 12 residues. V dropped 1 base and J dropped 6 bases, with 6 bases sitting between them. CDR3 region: CASSLGGQTQYF. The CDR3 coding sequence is TGTGCCAGCAGCTTAGGGGGGCAGACCCAGTACTTC.

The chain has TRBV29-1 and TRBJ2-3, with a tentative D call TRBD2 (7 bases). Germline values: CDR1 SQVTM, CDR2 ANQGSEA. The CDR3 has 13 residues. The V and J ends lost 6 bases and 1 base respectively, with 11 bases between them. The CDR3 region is CSVRGGGTDTQYF. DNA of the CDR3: TGCAGCGTCCGAGGGGGGGGCACAGATACGCAGTATTTT.

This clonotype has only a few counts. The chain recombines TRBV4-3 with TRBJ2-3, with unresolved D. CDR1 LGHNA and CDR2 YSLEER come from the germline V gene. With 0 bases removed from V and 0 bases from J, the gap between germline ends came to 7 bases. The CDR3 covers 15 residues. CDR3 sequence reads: CASSQDTTSTDTQYF. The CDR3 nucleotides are TGCGCCAGCAGCCAAGATACCACTAGCACAGATACGCAGTATTTT.